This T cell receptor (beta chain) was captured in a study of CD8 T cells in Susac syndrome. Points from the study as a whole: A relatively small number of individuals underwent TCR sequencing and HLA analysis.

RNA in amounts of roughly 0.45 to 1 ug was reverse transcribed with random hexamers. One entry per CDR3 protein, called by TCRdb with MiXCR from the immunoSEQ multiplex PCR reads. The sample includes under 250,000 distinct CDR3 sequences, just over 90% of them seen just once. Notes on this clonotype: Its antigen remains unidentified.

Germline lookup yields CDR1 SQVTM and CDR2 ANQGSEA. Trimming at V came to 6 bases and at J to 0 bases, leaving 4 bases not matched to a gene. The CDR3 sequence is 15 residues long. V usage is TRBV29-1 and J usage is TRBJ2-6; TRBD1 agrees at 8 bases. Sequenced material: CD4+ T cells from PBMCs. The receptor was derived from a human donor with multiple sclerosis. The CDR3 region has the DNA TGCAGCGTCCTGGGACAGGTCTCTGGGGCCAACGTCCTGACTTTC. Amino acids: CSVLGQVSGANVLTF.